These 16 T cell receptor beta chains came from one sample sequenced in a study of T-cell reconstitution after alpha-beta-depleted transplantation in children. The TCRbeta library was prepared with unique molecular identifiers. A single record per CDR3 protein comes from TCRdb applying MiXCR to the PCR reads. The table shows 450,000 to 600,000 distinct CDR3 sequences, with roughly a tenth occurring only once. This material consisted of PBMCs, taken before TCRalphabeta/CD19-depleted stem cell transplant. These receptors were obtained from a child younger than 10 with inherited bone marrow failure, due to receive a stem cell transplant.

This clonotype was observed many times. The CDR3: CASSQGPGEQFF. CDR3 bases: TGTGCCAGCAGCCAAGGTCCCGGTGAGCAGTTCTTC. This chain joins TRBV3-1 and TRBJ2-1, with D unresolved. Germline V gene sequence: CDR1 LGHDT, CDR2 YNNKEL (reference sequence). The CDR3 loop spans 12 amino acids. The germline V and J ends were trimmed by 1 base and 9 bases, with 7 bases remaining between them.

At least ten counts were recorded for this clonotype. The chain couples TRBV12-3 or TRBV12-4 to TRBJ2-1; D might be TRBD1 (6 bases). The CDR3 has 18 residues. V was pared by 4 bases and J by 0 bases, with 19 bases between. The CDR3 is CASSYLPGDVASYNEQFF. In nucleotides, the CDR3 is TGTGCCAGCAGTTACCTCCCAGGGGATGTGGCCTCCTACAATGAGCAGTTCTTC.

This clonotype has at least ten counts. CDR3: CASSQEGSGGPSTDTQYF. As DNA, the CDR3 is TGCGCCAGCAGCCAAGAAGGGTCGGGAGGTCCTAGCACAGATACGCAGTATTTT. The gene calls are TRBV4-1 and TRBJ2-3, with 7 bases fitting TRBD2. The CDR3 totals 18 residues. V lost 0 bases to trimming and J lost 0 bases; unmatched junction nucleotides: 9. The germline CDR1 and CDR2 sequences are MGHRA and YSYEKL.

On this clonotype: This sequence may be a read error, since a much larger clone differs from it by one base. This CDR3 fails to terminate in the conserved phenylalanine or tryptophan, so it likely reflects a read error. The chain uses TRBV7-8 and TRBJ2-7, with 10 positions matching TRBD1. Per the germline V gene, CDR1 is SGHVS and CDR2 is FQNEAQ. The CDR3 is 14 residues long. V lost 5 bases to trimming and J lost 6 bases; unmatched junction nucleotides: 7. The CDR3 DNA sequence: TGTGCCAGCAGCATAACCGGGACAGGGGTCGAGCAGTACTGC. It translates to CASSITGTGVEQYC.

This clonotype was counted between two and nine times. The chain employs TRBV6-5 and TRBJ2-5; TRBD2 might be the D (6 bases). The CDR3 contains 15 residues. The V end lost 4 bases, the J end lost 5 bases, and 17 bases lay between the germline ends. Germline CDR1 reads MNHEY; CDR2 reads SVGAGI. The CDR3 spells CASSWGSGSIETQYF. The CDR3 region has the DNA TGTGCCAGCAGTTGGGGTTCCGGGAGTATCGAGACCCAGTACTTC.

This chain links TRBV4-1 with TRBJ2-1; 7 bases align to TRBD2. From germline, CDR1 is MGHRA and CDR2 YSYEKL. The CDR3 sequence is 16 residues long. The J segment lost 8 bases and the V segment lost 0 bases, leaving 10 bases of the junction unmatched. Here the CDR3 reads CASSQDIGLGWYEQFF. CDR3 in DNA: TGCGCCAGCAGCCAAGATATAGGACTAGGATGGTATGAGCAGTTCTTC.

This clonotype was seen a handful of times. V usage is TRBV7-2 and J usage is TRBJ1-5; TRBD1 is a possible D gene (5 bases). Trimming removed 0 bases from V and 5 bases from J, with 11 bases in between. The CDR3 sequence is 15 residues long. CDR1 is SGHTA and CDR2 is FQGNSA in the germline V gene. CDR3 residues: CASSLARQGDQPQHF. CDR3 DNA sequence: TGTGCCAGCAGCTTAGCGCGGCAGGGTGATCAGCCCCAGCATTTT.

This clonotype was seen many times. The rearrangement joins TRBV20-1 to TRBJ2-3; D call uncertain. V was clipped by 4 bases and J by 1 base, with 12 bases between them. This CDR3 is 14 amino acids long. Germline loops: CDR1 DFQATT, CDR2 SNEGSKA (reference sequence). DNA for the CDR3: TGCAGTGCTATACGGACGGCTGGCACAGATACGCAGTATTTT. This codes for CSAIRTAGTDTQYF.

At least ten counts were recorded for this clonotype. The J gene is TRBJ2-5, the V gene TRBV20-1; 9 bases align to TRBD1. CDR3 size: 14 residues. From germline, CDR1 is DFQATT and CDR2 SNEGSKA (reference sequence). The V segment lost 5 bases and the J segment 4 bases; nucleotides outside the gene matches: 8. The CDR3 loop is CSAEDRGGGETQYF. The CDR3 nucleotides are TGCAGTGCTGAGGACAGGGGCGGTGGAGAGACCCAGTACTTC.

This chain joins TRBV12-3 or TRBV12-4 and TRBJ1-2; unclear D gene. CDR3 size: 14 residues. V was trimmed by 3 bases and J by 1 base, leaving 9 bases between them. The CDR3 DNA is TGTGCCAGCAGTTTGGACGGGAATAACTATGGCTACACCTTC. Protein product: CASSLDGNNYGYTF.

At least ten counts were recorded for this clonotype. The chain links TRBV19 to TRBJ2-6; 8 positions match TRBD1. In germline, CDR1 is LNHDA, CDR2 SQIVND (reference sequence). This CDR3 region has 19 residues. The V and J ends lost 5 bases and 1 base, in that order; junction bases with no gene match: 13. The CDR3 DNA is TGTGCCAGTAGTTCTAGTCGGGACAGGAAAGTTTCTGGGGCCAACGTCCTGACTTTC. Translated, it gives CASSSSRDRKVSGANVLTF.

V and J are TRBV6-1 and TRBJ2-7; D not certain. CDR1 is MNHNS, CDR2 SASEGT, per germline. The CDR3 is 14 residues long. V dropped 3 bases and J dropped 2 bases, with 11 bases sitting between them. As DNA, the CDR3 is TGTGCCAGCAGTGATCACGAACCACCCTACGAGCAGTACTTC. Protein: CASSDHEPPYEQYF.

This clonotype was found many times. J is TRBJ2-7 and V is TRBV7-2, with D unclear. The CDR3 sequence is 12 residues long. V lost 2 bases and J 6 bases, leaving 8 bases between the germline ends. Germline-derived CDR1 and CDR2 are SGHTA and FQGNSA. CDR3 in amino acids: CASSLLGFEQYF. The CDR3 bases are TGTGCCAGCAGCTTATTAGGGTTCGAGCAGTACTTC.

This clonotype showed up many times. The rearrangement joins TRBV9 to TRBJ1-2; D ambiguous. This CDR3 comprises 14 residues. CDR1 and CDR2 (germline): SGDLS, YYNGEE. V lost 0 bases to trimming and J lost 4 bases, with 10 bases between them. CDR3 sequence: CASSVGGSRYGYTF. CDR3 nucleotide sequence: TGTGCCAGCAGCGTAGGAGGGTCCCGCTATGGCTACACCTTC.

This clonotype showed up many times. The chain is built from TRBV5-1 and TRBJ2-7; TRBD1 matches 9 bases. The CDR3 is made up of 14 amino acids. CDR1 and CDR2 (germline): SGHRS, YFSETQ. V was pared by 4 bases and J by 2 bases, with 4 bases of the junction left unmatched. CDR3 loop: CASSTGTGTYEQYF. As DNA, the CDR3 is TGCGCCAGCAGCACCGGGACAGGGACCTACGAGCAGTACTTC.

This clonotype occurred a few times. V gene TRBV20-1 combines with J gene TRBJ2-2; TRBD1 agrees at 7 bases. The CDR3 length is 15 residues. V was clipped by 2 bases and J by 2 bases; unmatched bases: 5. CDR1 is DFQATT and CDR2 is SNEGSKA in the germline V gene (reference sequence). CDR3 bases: TGCAGTGCTAGAAATCGGGACAGAAACACCGGGGAGCTGTTTTTT. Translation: CSARNRDRNTGELFF.